This record concerns one TCR beta chain sequence. This clonotype was found a few times. This clone's antigen is unknown. It has no much larger one-base neighbor in the sample; base qualities were not kept. CDR1 and CDR2 (LGHDT, YNNKEL) derive from the germline V gene (reference sequence). The CDR3, cysteine through phenylalanine, is 18 amino acids long. Only the CDR3 part of the read is kept: 54 bases, read in frame from the first base. Cut back by 4 bases and 0 bases, the V and J ends lie 18 bases apart. The sample is drawn from a study of regulatory T cells in long-lasting Graves disease (dated by TCRdb to 2020 to 2022). About the investigation overall: Antithyroid drugs had been taken for less than 3 months by newly diagnosed Graves' disease patients. The study was conducted in China and was registered as a clinical trial. Peripheral blood TCR sequencing and RNA sequencing compared persistent Graves' disease patients with newly diagnosed Graves' disease patients. A total of about 33 samples were covered by TCR sequencing, comprising around 13 persistent and around 20 newly diagnosed Graves' disease patients.

The sample's time point label, decoded: newly diagnosed GD, antithyroid drugs for less than 3 months. For both TCR sequencing and RNA sequencing, RNA was extracted from PBMCs using TRIzol. Graves' disease was diagnosed according to American Thyroid Association guidelines. The patients came from an endocrinology department in Xi'an, China. Each patient gave about 10 milliliters of peripheral blood, collected in an EDTA anticoagulant tube. Ficoll Paque Plus density gradient separation was used to isolate PBMCs, and no further T cell sorting was performed. An Agilent 2100 Bioanalyzer and agarose gel were used to assess RNA quality, and a NanoDrop 2000 was used to measure RNA concentration. On the study overall, not on this receptor specifically: Lower TCR Shannon entropy and fewer highly expanded clones were observed in persistent Graves' disease patients than in newly diagnosed patients, which suggested clonal expansion. Because the primary lesion, thyroid tissue, could not be accessed, the study looked at peripheral blood alone. Sequencing and analysis were limited to the TCR beta chain. The authors noted that the small sample size was a limitation that may lower accuracy. Persistent disease showed preferential use of TRBV28, TRBJ1-2 and TRBJ2-5, whereas newly diagnosed disease favored TRBV20-1 and TRBJ2-1. More public clonotypes were shared among persistent patients (roughly 2,700) than among newly diagnosed patients (roughly 1,000).

Libraries were built with multiplex PCR. The sequencer listed for this sample is Illumina HiSeq 4000. TCR beta libraries were built with iRepertoire HTBI primers and Arm-PCR amplification of CDR3 regions. Gel purification was performed on PCR products prior to sequencing. For the original study's pipeline: Gene usage analysis of CDR3 amino acid clonotypes used the 60 to 75 TRBV and some 13 TRBJ segments found across samples. COPE and FqMerger were used to merge the filtered high-quality paired reads into contigs. BLAST was used to align contigs to IMGT TRBV, TRBD and TRBJ reference genes, and CDR3 was defined according to IMGT. Clonotypes above 0.1% frequency were classified as highly expanded clones. Repertoire diversity was measured by Shannon entropy, and V-J evenness by the Gini coefficient. Public clonotypes were defined as clonotypes shared by more than one individual. The public reads were run again by TCRdb, first through fastp at Q25 and then through MiXCR, and only productive beta chains were kept. Rows with one shared CDR3 protein collapse into an entry with the most common genes and DNA. TCRdb, not the authors, supplied the V and J calls. In this sample the table shows roughly 400,000 distinct CDR3 sequences, 15% of which occur a single time. Approximately 7.6% of the sample rests with the top ten.

The data also belong to a second study, concerning T cells in Graves' hyperthyroidism and ophthalmopathy. The second study reports: Stable Graves' hyperthyroidism was defined as the absence of progression to ophthalmopathy over 18 months of follow-up. The hyperthyroidism patients were between 18 and 65 years old and newly diagnosed, with a disease duration of less than 2 months. Patients with uncontrolled infections, other autoimmune diseases, pregnancy or lactation were excluded. Diagnoses were based on clinical symptoms, serum thyroxine and TRAb, thyroid ultrasound and orbital computed tomography. A first-round RT-PCR of the TCR CDR3 used the HTBI primer set with the Qiagen OneStep RT-PCR kit. Most expanded thyroid clonotypes (frequency above 0.001) were also detected in blood, suggesting blood repertoires may reflect thyroid immune responses. A 13 V-J signature model separated ophthalmopathy from stable hyperthyroidism, with about 90% sensitivity and roughly 82% specificity in cross-validation and 80%/75% in testing. In validation, the model predicted progression to ophthalmopathy with about 71% sensitivity and about 72% specificity, a median of about 6 months before onset. A discovery cohort of fewer than 110 patients, approximately 44 with Graves' ophthalmopathy and approximately 55 with stable Graves' hyperthyroidism, was used to find distinguishing TCR V-J signatures. Prospective prediction of ophthalmopathy was tested in an independent validation cohort of fewer than 20 hyperthyroidism patients and 15 to 17 patients who later progressed to ophthalmopathy. For training and testing, the roughly 100 patients in the discovery cohort were randomly divided in a 7:3 ratio. The study also compared thyroid tissue and blood T-cell repertoires from about six Graves' hyperthyroidism patients. Following sampling, methimazole starting at 30 mg daily was given to hyperthyroidism patients, and high-dose intravenous methylprednisolone was given to ophthalmopathy patients. A second multiplex PCR round built the libraries, followed by size selection and purification. The libraries were sequenced on an Illumina HiSeq2000 using paired-end 100 bp reads. SOAPnuke was used to process the raw data, removing reads that contained adapters or uncalled bases, had a mean Phred below 15, or lacked an exact match to the constant primer or identifier. COPE v1.2.5 was used to merge high-quality paired reads, and clonotypes were defined as unique nucleotide sequences. Clonotypes were aligned to IMGT TRBV, TRBD and TRBJ reference segments using MiTCR v1.1. Analysis was restricted to V-J combinations with a frequency above 0.0001, which covered roughly 99% of repertoires. The TCS score was defined as the ratio of F50 (clonal expansion) to E x V (chaos), calculated using BLOSUM62-based TCRdist between CDR3 peptides within each V-J. Welch's t-statistics and random forest reduced around 510 V-J features to some 14, which were used in a naive Bayes classifier (R e1071). No statistical method was used to fix the sample size in advance, and group allocation was not hidden from the investigators. According to the paper, TCR Vbeta CDR3 sequencing was carried out on 135 peripheral blood samples, which came from 40 to 45 ophthalmopathy, approximately 78 hyperthyroidism and about 17 progressor patients.

The sequences come from peripheral blood mononuclear cells (PBMCs), collected at new diagnosis, from a patient treated with antithyroid drugs. The chain is assembled from TRBV3-1 and TRBJ2-2, with the D gene not clear enough to name. This clonotype was sampled from a woman aged 40 to 50 with Graves disease. Donor details come from another sample of the same person, matched by shared clones. The DNA sequence follows: TGTGCCAGCAGCCGAGCCTCTGGGCCAGGACCGAACACCGGGGAGCTGTTTTTT. This sequence encodes CASSRASGPGPNTGELFF.